This T cell receptor (beta chain) stems from a study of post-analysis software for immune sequencing data. Study-wide results and limits: Controls showed lower frequencies than patients for five TRBV segments, and TRBV5-6, TRBV5-1 and TRBV20-1 were among these.

To note about this clonotype: Its antigen is undetermined.

Libraries were made from TCR beta cDNA, and they carried unique molecular identifiers. When about 0.95 to 10 million T cells were used, they gave hundreds of thousands of cDNA molecules. TCRdb used MiXCR to reprocess the PCR reads, holding one entry per CDR3 protein. This table holds about 820,000 distinct CDR3 sequences, around 50% found once. CDR1 and CDR2 from the germline V gene are SGHAT and FQNNGV. The V gene end was trimmed by 3 bases and the J gene end by 0 bases; junction bases not matched to a gene: 10. The CDR3 covers 18 residues. The sequence derives from a girl under 18 with multiple sclerosis. The rearrangement joins TRBV11-2 to TRBJ2-7; 11 nucleotides agree with TRBD2. Sequencing used blood. The CDR3 DNA follows: TGTGCCAGCAGCTTCCTTCTAGCGGGGGGCCCCTACTCCTACGAGCAGTACTTC. Amino acid sequence: CASSFLLAGGPYSYEQYF.